These 9 T cell receptor beta chains were sequenced from one sample in a study of blood T cell repertoires in COVID-19. Measured with immunoSEQ multiplex PCR; TCRdb has only the in-frame clones, and not every one. Of 110,000 or so clones listed, 85% were seen once; the top ten hold about 13%. The sample was peripheral blood. The receptors come from a human donor in a cohort sampled during active COVID-19.

The CDR3 reads CASSLGSGSYYGYTF. The CDR3 DNA reads as TGTGCCAGCAGCTTAGGGAGCGGCTCATACTATGGCTACACCTTC. This chain links TRBV11-2 with TRBJ1-2; D is uncertain. Germline V gene sequence: CDR1 SGHAT, CDR2 FQNNGV. The V gene lost 1 base and the J gene lost 3 bases, with 12 bases spanning the gap. The CDR3 consists of 15 residues.

The chain carries TRBV5-4 and TRBJ2-5; 11 bases are shared with TRBD1. V gave up 4 bases and J gave up 2 bases; unmatched junction bases: 4. CDR3 length equals 15 residues. CDR1 and CDR2 from the germline V gene are SGHNT and YYREEE (reference sequence). The CDR3 region has the DNA TGTGCCAGCAGCCAGGACAGGGGGCTACAAGAGACCCAGTACTTC. Translation gives CASSQDRGLQETQYF.

The rearrangement uses TRBV6-1 and TRBJ2-7; TRBD1 matches 8 bases. The CDR3 runs 14 residues. Trimming removed 1 base from V and 2 bases from J; junction bases left unmatched: 1. Germline V CDR1 and CDR2: MNHNS, SASEGT. The CDR3 coding sequence is TGTGCCAGCAGTGAAGACAGGGGGGCCTACGAGCAGTACTTC. It translates to CASSEDRGAYEQYF.

The chain employs TRBV2 and TRBJ2-1; 13 bases are shared with TRBD2. Germline V CDR1 and CDR2: SNHLY, FYNNEI. This CDR3 has 15 amino acids. V was pared by 7 bases and J by 7 bases, with 7 bases of the junction left unmatched. The CDR3 sequence is CASKGLAGERNEQFF. The CDR3 DNA is TGTGCCAGCAAAGGACTAGCGGGGGAGCGAAATGAGCAGTTCTTC.

This clone was counted between two and nine times. This chain uses TRBV7-9 with TRBJ2-1, with D perhaps TRBD1 (6 bases). Germline-derived CDR1 and CDR2 are SEHNR and FQNEAQ (reference sequence). V lost 2 bases and J lost 7, with 6 bases in between. The CDR3 is made up of 12 amino acids. The CDR3: CASSLQGNEQFF. CDR3 in DNA: TGTGCCAGCAGCTTACAGGGGAATGAGCAGTTCTTC.

The V and J genes are TRBV19 and TRBJ1-6; D is ambiguous. V shed 6 bases and J shed 0 bases, with 12 bases lying between them. Germline V gene data show CDR1 as LNHDA and CDR2 as SQIVND (reference sequence). The CDR3 length is 16 residues. CDR3: CASSPLAGSYNSPLHF. The CDR3 DNA follows: TGTGCCAGTAGCCCATTAGCTGGCTCCTATAATTCACCCCTCCACTTT.

The chain combines TRBV6-5 with TRBJ1-5, with TRBD1 as a possible D gene (6 bases). Germline assignment: CDR1 MNHEY and CDR2 SVGAGI. The V gene lost 8 bases and the J gene lost 4 bases, with 15 bases spanning the gap. The CDR3 is made up of 14 amino acids. CDR3: CASWGRAANQPQHF. CDR3 DNA sequence: TGTGCCAGCTGGGGGCGGGCAGCGAATCAGCCCCAGCATTTT.

V is TRBV6-5 and J is TRBJ1-5, with TRBD1 as a possible D gene (6 bases). Germline values: CDR1 MNHEY, CDR2 SVGAGI. The CDR3 totals 13 residues. Trimming took 6 bases from V and 10 from J, leaving 16 bases between them. The CDR3 DNA follows: TGTGCCAGCAGCCCCGGAGGTGGGGGCCCCCAGCATTTT. It encodes CASSPGGGGPQHF.

This chain links TRBV6-5 with TRBJ1-2; 10 nucleotides line up with TRBD1. The V gene's germline CDR1 is MNHEY and CDR2 SVGAGI. V trimming: 7 bases; J trimming: 4 bases; junction bases outside the gene matches: 9. This CDR3 contains 15 residues. CDR3 in DNA: TGTGCCAGCACCTCGACAGGGGGCAGGACCTATGGCTACACCTTC. Residues: CASTSTGGRTYGYTF.